Listed below are T cell receptor beta chains from one sample, sequenced in a study of regulatory T cells in long-lasting Graves disease. TCRdb re-analysed the multiplex PCR reads in MiXCR, keeping a single row per CDR3 protein. The data show roughly 410,000 distinct CDR3 sequences, around 16% seen once. These data were also filed under a second study, of T cells in Graves' hyperthyroidism and ophthalmopathy.

Sample: peripheral blood mononuclear cells (PBMCs), taken at new diagnosis, from a patient treated with antithyroid drugs. These receptors all come from a woman aged 40-49 years with Graves disease. CDR3s include the opening cysteine and the closing phenylalanine or tryptophan. A D gene is named only where the DNA matches it firmly. Some rows mark clone size as missing; the rest say once, few, many or name a class of expanded clone.

d_call j_call v_call clone_size cdr3_nt cdr3_aa
TRBD2 TRBJ2-5 TRBV10-3 many TGTGCCATCAGTGAGTCGAGCGGGAGGGCCGGAGAGACCCAGTACTTC CAISESSGRAGETQYF
TRBD2 TRBJ2-7 TRBV4-1 - TGCGCCAGCAGCCAAGACTCGCTAGCGGGAGAGAGGCACTTC CASSQDSLAGERHF
- TRBJ2-7 TRBV27 many TGTGCCAGCAGTTTTAAAGATTCTGGGGCCTACGAGCAGTACTTC CASSFKDSGAYEQYF
- TRBJ1-6 TRBV4-1 - TGCGCCAGCAGCCAAGTAGGGAGGGAGCGCCATTCACCCCTCCACTTT CASSQVGRERHSPLHF
TRBD2 TRBJ2-7 TRBV11-2 many TGTGCCAGCAGCTCTGCTAGCGGCAGAGGGTACGAGCAGTACTTC CASSSASGRGYEQYF
TRBD1 TRBJ1-1 TRBV13 - TGCGCCAGCAGCTGGGGGACAGGGGGGGCTGAAGCTTTCTTT CASSWGTGGAEAFF
- TRBJ2-4 TRBV15 few TGTGCCACCAGCAGAGATTTGGGAGGAAACATTCAGTACTTC CATSRDLGGNIQYF
- TRBJ1-5 TRBV11-2 many TGCGCCAGCAGCCAGGATCGGGGGGGACAGCCCCAGCATTTT CASSQDRGGQPQHF
- TRBJ2-4 TRBV6-1 few TGTGCCAGCAGCGAGACACGTAGGGGCATTCAGTACTTC CASSETRRGIQYF
- TRBJ2-1 TRBV5-1 many TGCGCCAGCAGCCTTGGTGGCAGCTTAGTCAATGAGCAGTTCTTC CASSLGGSLVNEQFF
- TRBJ2-6 TRBV2 many TGTGCCAGCAGTGAGGGCATCCAGCGCTCTGGGGCCAACGTCCTGACTTTC CASSEGIQRSGANVLTF
TRBD2 TRBJ2-1 TRBV20-1 many TGCAGTGCTGAGACTAGCGGGACCCTTCCCTACAATGAGCAGTTCTTC CSAETSGTLPYNEQFF
- TRBJ2-3 TRBV28 many TGTGCCAGCAGTTTGCGGGTTTTCGCTAGCACAGATACGCAGTATTTT CASSLRVFASTDTQYF
- TRBJ2-1 TRBV19 few TGTGCCAGTAGTATGAGAAGGTATTCCCTCTACAATGAGCAGTTCTTC CASSMRRYSLYNEQFF
- TRBJ1-1 TRBV10-3 - TGTGCCACCCAGGAGCGGAACACTGAAGCTTTCTTT CATQERNTEAFF
- TRBJ2-7 TRBV6-2/TRBV6-3 many TGTGCCAGCAGTTACACCCCGGGGTGGGGGCCAGCCTACGAGCAGTACTTC CASSYTPGWGPAYEQYF
TRBD2 TRBJ2-1 TRBV20-1 - TGCAGTGCTAGAGATCGTGGGAGCGGGAGGAACCTCTACAATGAGCAGTTCTTC CSARDRGSGRNLYNEQFF
- TRBJ1-2 TRBV15 few TGTGCCACCAGCAGAGGACCCCCCCTCGGGGGCGGGGGCTACACCTTC CATSRGPPLGGGGYTF
- TRBJ2-6 TRBV6-1 many TGTGCCAGCAGCAAAACAGCCTCCGGGGCCAACGTCCTGACTTTC CASSKTASGANVLTF
- TRBJ1-1 TRBV11-2 many TGTGCCAGCAGCTTAGTCTTCACAGACTACACTGAAGCTTTCTTT CASSLVFTDYTEAFF
- TRBJ2-1 TRBV15 - TGTGCCACCAGCAGAGAACCGACTACCCCACCCTACAATGAGCAGTTCTTC CATSREPTTPPYNEQFF
- TRBJ2-1 TRBV7-9 many TGTGCCAGCAGCCCTCCCGGAAGTAATGAGCAGTTCTTC CASSPPGSNEQFF
TRBD2 TRBJ2-3 TRBV30 few TGTGCCTGGAGTCAGACTAGCGGGAGGATCACAGATACGCAGTATTTT CAWSQTSGRITDTQYF
TRBD2 TRBJ2-1 TRBV20-1 - TGCACCGCTAGTGGGACTAGCGCCAACAATGAGCAGTTCTTC CTASGTSANNEQFF
TRBD2 TRBJ2-1 TRBV19 few TGTGCCAGTAGTATAGTGCCTAGCGGTTCCGGGCAGTTCTTC CASSIVPSGSGQFF
TRBD2 TRBJ2-5 TRBV19 - TGTGCCAGCGGAACCCTAGCGGTACAAGAGACCCAGTACTTC CASGTLAVQETQYF
TRBD1 TRBJ2-3 TRBV28 many TGTGCCAGCAGTTCAATCCTACCGGGACAGGGGCACTACACAGATACGCAGTATTTT CASSSILPGQGHYTDTQYF
- TRBJ2-7 TRBV10-3 many TGTGCCATCAGTGGTAGCGGCTCCTACGAGCAGTACTTC CAISGSGSYEQYF